The 4 T cell receptor beta chains below all came from one sample that was sequenced in a study of T-cell reconstitution after alpha-beta-depleted transplantation in children. TCRbeta library construction was performed incorporating unique molecular identifiers. TCRdb re-derived calls from the PCR reads in MiXCR, one entry per CDR3 protein. The sample lists more than 500,000 distinct CDR3 sequences, approximately 10% occurring once. The specimen comprised PBMCs, mostly from graft donor cells, sampled 180 days after TCRalphabeta/CD19-depleted stem cell transplant. These receptors were collected from a female patient younger than 10 who had a stem cell transplant for aplastic anemia, so the T cells may come from the graft donor.

This clonotype showed up just a few times. The V gene is TRBV4-3, the J gene TRBJ1-1; D not resolved. With 5 bases removed from V and 7 bases from J, the gap between germline ends came to 11 bases. This CDR3 contains 12 residues. The germline CDR1 and CDR2 sequences are LGHNA and YSLEER. CDR3 in amino acids: CASSNARHEAFF. The CDR3 coding sequence is TGCGCCAGCAGCAACGCGCGGCATGAAGCTTTCTTT.

The chain is built from TRBV7-2 and TRBJ1-1; D ambiguous. Trimming removed 5 bases from V and 2 bases from J, with 12 bases in between. In germline, CDR1 is SGHTA, CDR2 FQGNSA. The CDR3 runs to 14 residues. CDR3 coding DNA: TGTGCCAGCAGCCCACGGATACAAAACACTGAAGCTTTCTTT. This encodes CASSPRIQNTEAFF.

This clonotype has only a few counts. The chain couples TRBV2 to TRBJ2-7; the match to TRBD2 covers 11 bases. The CDR3 loop spans 13 amino acids. Per germline, CDR1 SNHLY and CDR2 FYNNEI. Germline trimming cut 4 bases from V and 4 bases from J; bases unmatched to any gene: 0. The CDR3 nucleotides are TGTGCCAGCAGTGCTAGCGGGAGGTACGAGCAGTACGTC. Its protein product is CASSASGRYEQYV.

The rearrangement links TRBV20-1 to TRBJ1-1; D gene ambiguous. The CDR3 is made up of 14 amino acids. V was trimmed by 2 bases and J by 1 base, leaving 11 bases between them. The germline V gene has CDR1 DFQATT and CDR2 SNEGSKA (reference sequence). DNA of the CDR3: TGCAGTGCTAGATATTGGACGGGGAACACTGAAGCTTTCTTT. As protein: CSARYWTGNTEAFF.